This TCR beta chain was found in a study of cytomegalovirus exposure and HLA in healthy donors. Study-wide results and limits: According to the study, some 160 TCR beta chains were cytomegalovirus-associated.

With regard to this clone: The antigen remains undetermined.

The J segment lost 0 bases and the V segment lost 5 bases, leaving 9 bases of the junction unmatched. This CDR3 contains 17 residues. CDR1 is MNHEY, CDR2 SMNVEV, per germline (reference sequence). Both 60 Vbeta primers and 13 Jbeta primers went into the PCR. Repertoires were generated with immunoSEQ multiplex PCR, while TCRdb's copy carries only in-frame clones and drops some. The profile covers roughly 130,000 clones, with approximately 61% appearing a single time and around 1.6% taken by the ten largest. This receptor was obtained from a man younger than 40 in good health and CMV-seropositive. The gene calls are TRBV27 and TRBJ2-3, with 9 nucleotides matching TRBD2. Sequences were obtained from PBMCs. This chain's CDR3 is CASSLTVTSGSTDTQYF. Here the CDR3 DNA reads TGTGCCAGCAGTCTCACCGTAACTAGCGGGAGCACAGATACGCAGTATTTT.